Presented here are 24 T cell receptor beta chains from one specimen sequenced in a study of control samples from healthy donors and cancer patients. Libraries were prepared by immunoSEQ multiplex PCR; TCRdb keeps only in-frame clonotypes and omits some of them. The profile covers some 5,500 clones, with over 60% appearing a single time and approximately 8% taken by the ten largest. Sequences were obtained from formalin-fixed, paraffin-embedded tissue. These TCRs come from a male donor with melanoma.

A word on this clone: A much larger clone lies one base from this, so it may be a read error. The identical CDR3 is also encoded by other nucleotide sequences in the sample. The CDR3 loop is CSVGSEQGEQFF. Written as DNA, the CDR3 is TGCAGCGTTGGTAGCGAGCAGGGTGAACAGTTCTTC. V and J are TRBV29-1 and TRBJ2-1; D possibly matches TRBD1 or TRBD2 (5 bases each). CDR1 is SQVTM and CDR2 is ANQGSEA in the germline V gene. Trimming stripped 4 bases from V and 13 bases from J, with 17 bases between. The CDR3 loop spans 12 amino acids.

The V and J genes are TRBV7-7 and TRBJ2-3; 14 positions agree with TRBD2. The junction had 4 bases not matched to a gene; V was cut back by 5 bases and J by 3 bases. There are 16 residues in the CDR3. CDR1 is SSHAT and CDR2 is FNYEAQ in the germline V gene (reference sequence). CDR3 nucleotides: TGTGCCAGCAGCCTCGGGACTAGCGGGAGTACAGATACGCAGTATTTT. Protein product: CASSLGTSGSTDTQYF.

The CDR3 sequence is CASSSVQGYGYTF. The CDR3 region has the DNA TGCGCCAGCAGCTCAGTACAGGGCTATGGCTACACCTTC. The gene calls are TRBV5-1 and TRBJ1-2, with D maybe TRBD1 (6 bases). This CDR3 comprises 13 residues. V was pared by 3 bases and J by 4 bases, with 10 bases between. CDR1 is SGHRS and CDR2 is YFSETQ in the germline V gene.

This CDR3 reads CATSSRGREQYF. The CDR3, as DNA: TGTGCCACCAGTTCCAGGGGGCGCGAGCAGTACTTC. The chain joins TRBV24-1 to TRBJ2-7, with TRBD1 identical over 8 bases. The V gene end was trimmed by 6 bases and the J gene end by 6 bases; junction bases not matched to a gene: 3. This CDR3 spans 12 amino acids. CDR1 KGHDR and CDR2 SFDVKD come from the germline V gene.

The V call is TRBV7-8, the J call TRBJ2-2, with D uncertain. The V gene lost 3 bases and the J gene lost 2 bases, with 13 bases spanning the gap. Germline CDR1 SGHVS, CDR2 FQNEAQ. The CDR3 consists of 16 residues. The CDR3 reads CASSLHRVSNTGELFF. In DNA form, the CDR3 reads TGTGCCAGCAGCTTGCACCGGGTATCAAACACCGGGGAGCTGTTTTTT.

The chain recombines TRBV27 with TRBJ2-2, with D maybe TRBD2 (6 bases). This CDR3 has 15 amino acids. Trimming pared 7 bases from V and 4 bases from J, leaving 16 bases between. The germline V gene has CDR1 MNHEY and CDR2 SMNVEV (reference sequence). The CDR3 loop is CASNFGGSGTGELFF. The CDR3 nucleotides are TGTGCCAGCAACTTTGGGGGGTCGGGCACCGGGGAGCTGTTTTTT.

Concerning this clone itself: A read error may account for a junction end that differs from germline. In nucleotides, the CDR3 is TGTGCCAGCAATTACGGTCCCTCCTACGAGCAGTACTTC. Translated: CASNYGPSYEQYF. The V call is TRBV6-5, the J call TRBJ2-7, with D uncertain. CDR1 is MNHEY and CDR2 is SVGAGI in the germline V gene. This CDR3 has 13 amino acids.

This chain uses TRBV6-6 with TRBJ2-1; D possibly corresponds to TRBD1 (6 bases). The CDR3 runs to 14 residues. CDR1 and CDR2 from the germline V gene are MNHNY and SVGAGI (reference sequence). V was clipped by 4 bases and J by 5 bases, with 12 bases between them. In DNA form, the CDR3 reads TGTGCCAGCAGTTCCAGGGGTTCCGACAATGAGCAGTTCTTC. Amino acids: CASSSRGSDNEQFF.

The table lists this clone with a count of one. The J gene is TRBJ2-2, the V gene TRBV14, with D unclear. The CDR3 consists of 13 residues. V gave up 0 bases and J gave up 4 bases, with 3 bases separating them. Germline V gene sequence: CDR1 SGHDN, CDR2 FVKESK. DNA of the CDR3: TGTGCCAGCAGCCAAGAACTCACCGGGGAGCTGTTTTTT. Its translation: CASSQELTGELFF.

The rearrangement uses TRBV18 and TRBJ1-5, with a tentative D call TRBD1 (5 bases). This CDR3 region has 16 residues. Germline CDR1 reads KGHSH; CDR2 reads LQKENI. Trimming pared 0 bases from V and 5 bases from J, leaving 14 bases between. CDR3 in amino acids: CASSPPSAGWDQPQHF. CDR3 sequence (DNA): TGTGCCAGCTCACCACCGTCGGCAGGGTGGGATCAGCCCCAGCATTTT.

This clone is a singleton in its sample. The V gene is TRBV7-2, the J gene TRBJ2-1; D not certain. Trimming shortened V by 2 bases and J by 8 bases, and 10 bases separated the two germline ends. Germline CDR1 reads SGHTA; CDR2 reads FQGNSA. The CDR3 runs 13 residues. CDR3 sequence (DNA): TGTGCCAGCAGCTTACCTACGGTGGATGAGCAGTTCTTC. Translating gives CASSLPTVDEQFF.

This clone appeared a single time. The chain couples TRBV18 to TRBJ1-1; D uncertain. Germline lookup yields CDR1 KGHSH and CDR2 LQKENI. Trimming cost V 4 bases and J 6 bases, with 12 bases left between them. This CDR3 is built from 13 residues. CDR3 coding DNA: TGTGCCAGCTCACTCAGGAGAGAGTCTGAAGCTTTCTTT. Encoded protein: CASSLRRESEAFF.

Here the CDR3 reads CASSPPGLNEQYF. CDR3 nucleotides: TGTGCCAGCTCACCACCGGGACTAAACGAGCAGTACTTC. The gene calls are TRBV18 and TRBJ2-7; 7 bases are shared with TRBD2. Losses at the gene ends were 0 bases for V and 5 bases for J; bases not matched to a gene: 1. This CDR3 has 13 residues. CDR1 KGHSH and CDR2 LQKENI come from the germline V gene.

The rearrangement uses TRBV9 and TRBJ2-7, with 10 bases that match TRBD1. After removal of 4 bases from V and 7 bases from J, the junction contained 11 bases not matched to a gene. The CDR3 extends over 15 amino acids. Germline CDR1 SGDLS, CDR2 YYNGEE. CDR3 sequence reads: CASSSDRGQGSEQYF. For the CDR3, the DNA is TGTGCCAGCAGCTCCGACAGGGGGCAGGGCAGTGAGCAGTACTTC. The full variable domain, in which reference TRBV9 and TRBJ2-7 provide the parts outside the CDR3, is DSGVTQTPKHLITATGQRVTLRCSPRSGDLSVYWYQQSLDQGLQFLIQYYNGEERAKGNILERFSAQQFPDLHSELNLSSLELGDSALYFCASSSDRGQGSEQYFGPGTRLTVT.

This chain uses TRBV2 with TRBJ1-1; no firm D call. The V and J ends lost 4 bases and 1 base respectively, with 7 bases between them. Germline loops: CDR1 SNHLY, CDR2 FYNNEI. The CDR3 covers 13 residues. This CDR3 reads CASSGLSNTEAFF. The CDR3 DNA is TGTGCCAGCAGTGGACTCTCGAACACTGAAGCTTTCTTT.

The gene calls are TRBV5-1 and TRBJ1-1; D gene unclear. This CDR3 has 15 amino acids. V dropped 4 bases and J dropped 1 base, with 14 bases sitting between them. Germline assignment: CDR1 SGHRS and CDR2 YFSETQ. The CDR3 loop reads CASSPWSGQNTEAFF. As DNA, the CDR3 is TGCGCCAGCAGCCCGTGGTCGGGCCAGAACACTGAAGCTTTCTTT.

The chain uses TRBV9 and TRBJ2-1; 15 bases agree with TRBD2. Germline lookup yields CDR1 SGDLS and CDR2 YYNGEE. CDR3 length: 16 amino acids. Trimming took 3 bases from V and 8 from J; bases not matched to a gene: 6. The DNA of the CDR3 is TGTGCCAGCAGCGCCGGGACTAGCGGGAGGAGCGATGAGCAGTTCTTC. The encoded protein is CASSAGTSGRSDEQFF.

The rearrangement joins TRBV4-3 to TRBJ1-1, with D perhaps matching TRBD1 (6 bases). Trimming removed 2 bases from V and 1 base from J, with 11 bases in between. The CDR3 loop spans 15 amino acids. In germline, CDR1 is LGHNA, CDR2 YSLEER. This CDR3 reads CASSQRRGANTEAFF. Written as DNA, the CDR3 is TGCGCCAGCAGCCAACGTAGGGGGGCGAACACTGAAGCTTTCTTT.

The chain combines TRBV18 with TRBJ1-4; D unclear. Between the trimmed V and J ends, which lost 10 bases and 4 bases, there was a span of 13 bases. The CDR3 contains 13 residues. Per the germline V gene, CDR1 is KGHSH and CDR2 is LQKENI. The CDR3 nucleotides are TGTGCCACGTCAGGAGCCATTAATGAAAAACTGTTTTTT. It yields the protein CATSGAINEKLFF.

The chain joins TRBV28 to TRBJ1-1; D is uncertain. Germline values: CDR1 MDHEN, CDR2 SYDVKM. V dropped 5 bases and J dropped 0 bases, with 7 bases sitting between them. The CDR3 consists of 13 residues. For the CDR3, the DNA is TGTGCCAGCAGTACAGTAATGAACACTGAAGCTTTCTTT. Amino acids: CASSTVMNTEAFF.

The CDR3 loop reads CASSIRGDSTDTQYF. In DNA, the CDR3 is TGTGCCAGCAGTATTCGGGGGGATAGCACAGATACGCAGTATTTT. The chain is built from TRBV6-5 and TRBJ2-3, with 7 positions matching TRBD2. Germline V CDR1 and CDR2: MNHEY, SVGAGI. V gave up 5 bases and J gave up 0 bases; unmatched junction bases: 5. The CDR3 runs 15 residues.

Judged by abundance, this clone is large. This chain joins TRBV7-9 and TRBJ2-1; 9 nucleotides match TRBD2. This CDR3 is built from 15 residues. The junction had 6 bases not matched to a gene; V was cut back by 7 bases and J by 2 bases. Per germline, CDR1 SEHNR and CDR2 FQNEAQ (reference sequence). The CDR3: CASNSLAGPYNEQFF. The CDR3 nucleotides read TGTGCCAGCAACTCACTAGCGGGCCCCTACAATGAGCAGTTCTTC.

J is TRBJ1-1 and V is TRBV19; D is possibly TRBD1 (5 bases). The germline gives CDR1 LNHDA, CDR2 SQIVND (reference sequence). The CDR3 covers 14 residues. Trimming removed 4 bases from V and 0 bases from J, with 9 bases in between. The CDR3 bases are TGTGCCAGTAGTACGGACATGCTGAACACTGAAGCTTTCTTT. Residues: CASSTDMLNTEAFF.

The rearrangement links TRBV27 to TRBJ2-1, with 8 bases lining up with TRBD2. CDR3 length: 13 residues. The germline V gene has CDR1 MNHEY and CDR2 SMNVEV (reference sequence). V was clipped by 10 bases and J by 7 bases; unmatched bases: 9. Written as DNA, the CDR3 is TGTGCCACTGACGGGGGGGGCTGGAATGAGCAGTTCTTC. It specifies CATDGGGWNEQFF.